The TCR beta chain under discussion was sequenced for a study of OX40 agonist ivuxolimab in advanced cancers. On the study more broadly: Every 2 weeks, patients got intravenous ivuxolimab at one of six dose levels (0.01-10 mg/kg). Partial responses occurred in three patients (one hepatocellular carcinoma, two cutaneous melanoma). Study-wide points: Normalized T-cell clonal expansion was also low in a subset of nonresponders. Clonal expansion was among the lowest in partial responders at 0.1-3.0 mg/kg, especially CD8+.

This clone was seen just once. Its antigen is not identified. This CDR3 is 13 amino acids long. V was clipped by 8 bases and J by 11 bases, with 21 bases between them. Germline CDR1 MDHEN, CDR2 SYDVKM. Produced via immunoSEQ multiplex PCR; TCRdb's table is partial and in-frame only. The table has tens of thousands of clones, approximately 89% seen once. The TCR originated in an adult with an advanced solid tumor such as melanoma, head and neck, liver or kidney cancer. Sequencing used CD4+ or CD8+ T cells sorted from blood, obtained in a trial of the OX40 agonist ivuxolimab. The V call is TRBV28, the J call TRBJ2-5; D is perhaps TRBD1 (8 bases). The CDR3, as DNA: TGTGCCAGCCGGCGGCAGGGGGCGGGGGAGCAGTACTTC. This codes for CASRRQGAGEQYF.